Each of the 28 T cell receptor beta chains below was sequenced from the same sample in a study of TIL therapy for anti-PD-1-resistant metastatic lung cancer. Sequencing used immunoSEQ v3. Repertoires were generated with immunoSEQ multiplex PCR, while TCRdb's copy carries only in-frame clones and drops some. In the table there are fewer than 65,000 clones, roughly 77% of which are singletons. The time point: pre-treatment sample, taken before nivolumab and TIL therapy. The material sequenced was blood, taken at baseline. The receptors here all came from a person aged 25-85 years with non-small cell lung cancer.

The J gene is TRBJ2-1, the V gene TRBV28; D is possibly TRBD1 (5 bases). Per germline, CDR1 MDHEN and CDR2 SYDVKM. CDR3 length: 14 amino acids. The germline V and J ends were trimmed by 4 bases and 3 bases, with 10 bases remaining between them. CDR3 coding DNA: TGTGCCAGCAGTTCCCCAGGGCACTACAATGAGCAGTTCTTC. Amino acids: CASSSPGHYNEQFF. Full variable domain (missing parts from reference TRBV28 and TRBJ2-1): DVKVTQSSRYLVKRTGEKVFLECVQDMDHENMFWYRQDPGLGLRLIYFSYDVKMKEKGDIPEGYSVSREKKERFSLILESASTNQTSMYLCASSSPGHYNEQFFGPGTRLTVL.

The chain carries TRBV5-1 and TRBJ2-2; possibly TRBD1 or TRBD2 for D (5 bases each). Trimming took off 4 bases at V and 1 base at J, with 11 bases between the two ends. Germline CDR1 reads SGHRS; CDR2 reads YFSETQ. The CDR3 has 15 residues. The chain's CDR3 is CASSPPGLNTGELFF. Here the CDR3 DNA reads TGCGCCAGCAGCCCCCCGGGGCTGAACACCGGGGAGCTGTTTTTT.

The DNA of the CDR3 is TGTGCCAGCAGCTTGGGGAGTATGTACGAGCAGTACTTC. Translated, it gives CASSLGSMYEQYF. This chain links TRBV7-3 with TRBJ2-7, with TRBD2 as a possible D gene (5 bases). CDR1 and CDR2 from the germline V gene are SGHTA and FQGTGA. The CDR3 is 13 amino acids. V lost 3 bases and J 4 bases, leaving 10 bases between the germline ends.

The chain links TRBV3-1 (or the pseudogene TRBV3-2) to TRBJ1-6; 9 nucleotides match TRBD1. Germline CDR1 LGHDT, CDR2 YNNKEL (reference sequence). The CDR3 has 18 residues. With V trimmed by 4 bases and J by 0 bases, 7 bases remained unmatched. This CDR3 is CASSPFTGGASYNSPLHF. The DNA for the CDR3 is TGTGCCAGCAGCCCATTCACAGGGGGCGCCTCCTATAATTCACCCCTCCACTTT.

Regarding this clone: No conserved phenylalanine or tryptophan ends this CDR3, so it is likely a read error. No DNA is shown, since the ends of the CDR3 on it are uncertain; the CDR3 is the one TCRdb lists. This sequence joins TRBV28 and TRBJ2-7; the table assigns TRBD1, which was not confirmed against the DNA. The CDR3 spans 12 residues, counting both ends. Germline V gene lookup returns CDR1 MDHEN and CDR2 SYDVKM. CDR3 sequence reads: CASSLSGQGIAL.

This clone has just a few counts. The V call is TRBV18, the J call TRBJ1-4; 9 bases align to TRBD1. Germline CDR1 KGHSH, CDR2 LQKENI. The CDR3 covers 14 residues. V shed 5 bases and J 6 bases; nucleotides not matched to a gene: 4. The CDR3 region is CASSIRDRDEKLFF. The CDR3 nucleotides read TGTGCCAGCTCAATCCGGGACAGGGATGAAAAACTGTTTTTT.

Here the CDR3 DNA reads TGTGCCAGTAGTATACTCAGCGTTGGCACAGATACGCAGTATTTT. As protein: CASSILSVGTDTQYF. The chain has TRBV19 and TRBJ2-3; D is unclear. CDR3 length: 15 amino acids. Germline assignment: CDR1 LNHDA and CDR2 SQIVND (reference sequence). Trimming pared 2 bases from V and 1 base from J, leaving 10 bases between.

Only one count was recorded for this clone. This CDR3 reads CASSSRAGGTDTQYF. In nucleotides, the CDR3 is TGTGCCAGCAGCTCCAGAGCGGGGGGGACAGATACGCAGTATTTT. The chain uses TRBV11-2 and TRBJ2-3, with TRBD2 matching over 10 bases. Germline V gene data show CDR1 as SGHAT and CDR2 as FQNNGV. J gave up 3 bases and V 4 bases, and 4 bases lay outside the gene matches. The length of the CDR3 is 15 residues.

This sequence joins TRBV10-1 and TRBJ2-3, with D tentatively TRBD2 (6 bases). CDR1 is WNHNN, CDR2 SYGVQD, per germline (reference sequence). The CDR3 has 15 residues. The V and J ends lost 4 bases and 8 bases respectively, with 19 bases between them. CDR3 coding DNA: TGCGCCAGCAGTGTCCCGGGGGATAATATAGGTACGCAGTATTTT. It codes for CASSVPGDNIGTQYF.

The chain couples TRBV29-1 to TRBJ1-2, with a possible D match to TRBD1 (5 bases). The CDR3 extends over 14 amino acids. The germline V gene encodes CDR1 SQVTM and CDR2 ANQGSEA. The V end lost 4 bases, the J end lost 7 bases, and 19 bases lay between the germline ends. CDR3 amino acids: CSVVRAGRDAGYTF. In DNA form, the CDR3 reads TGCAGCGTTGTAAGGGCCGGCAGGGATGCTGGCTACACCTTC. The variable domain in full, with the rest retrieved from reference TRBV29-1 and TRBJ1-2, is SAVISQKPSRDICQRGTSLTIQCQVDSQVTMMFWYRQQPGQSLTLIATANQGSEATYESGFVIDKFPISRPNLTFSTLTVSNMSPEDSSIYLCSVVRAGRDAGYTFGSGTRLTVV.

The chain links TRBV5-6 to TRBJ2-7, with D possibly called TRBD1 or TRBD2 (6 bases each). Between the trimmed V and J ends, which lost 0 bases and 7 bases, there was a span of 20 bases. CDR1 SGHDT and CDR2 YYEEEE come from the germline V gene. The CDR3 covers 16 residues. As DNA, the CDR3 is TGTGCCAGCAGCTTGGATGCGGGGTCGGGGGCGAAAGAGCAGTACTTC. This codes for CASSLDAGSGAKEQYF.

This clone was picked up one time. The chain couples TRBV7-6 to TRBJ2-3; D unclear. Germline V gene data show CDR1 as SGHVS and CDR2 as FNYEAQ. This CDR3 is built from 13 residues. V dropped 4 bases and J dropped 6 bases, with 11 bases sitting between them. CDR3 nucleotides: TGTGCCAGCAGCTCTAGAGGTCCGGATACGCAGTATTTT. Amino acid sequence: CASSSRGPDTQYF.

The genes are TRBV29-1 and TRBJ1-2; weak D call: TRBD1 (5 bases). The CDR3 consists of 12 residues. From germline, CDR1 is SQVTM and CDR2 ANQGSEA. Trimming took off 5 bases at V and 3 bases at J, with 10 bases between the two ends. The CDR3 loop is CSVFDSHYGYTF. CDR3 sequence (DNA): TGCAGCGTTTTTGACAGCCACTATGGCTACACCTTC.

The J gene is TRBJ1-6, the V gene TRBV5-4; a possible D gene is TRBD1 (6 bases). The germline V gene has CDR1 SGHNT and CDR2 YYREEE (reference sequence). CDR3 length equals 16 residues. Deletions cut 0 bases from V and 2 bases from J, with 9 bases between. The DNA of the CDR3 is TGTGCCAGCAGCTTGGGGGACATGACCTATAATTCACCCCTCCACTTT. Its translation: CASSLGDMTYNSPLHF.

V and J are TRBV25-1 and TRBJ2-1, with 8 positions matching TRBD2. This CDR3 has 14 amino acids. V trimming: 6 bases; J trimming: 8 bases; junction bases outside the gene matches: 9. CDR1 and CDR2 (germline): MGHDK, SYGVNS. The CDR3 here is CASSATSAAYEQFF. The CDR3 nucleotides read TGTGCCAGCAGCGCGACTAGCGCTGCCTATGAGCAGTTCTTC.

The rearrangement links TRBV5-1 to TRBJ1-1; TRBD1 agrees at 7 bases. Germline CDR1 reads SGHRS; CDR2 reads YFSETQ. CDR3 size: 14 residues. After removal of 3 bases from V and 4 bases from J, the junction contained 6 bases not matched to a gene. CDR3 amino acids: CASSWDRGTTEAFF. Written as DNA, the CDR3 is TGCGCCAGCAGCTGGGACAGAGGGACCACTGAAGCTTTCTTT.

In DNA form, the CDR3 reads TGTGCCTCAGGGACAGATACGCAGTATTTT. This encodes CASGTDTQYF. The chain links TRBV30 to TRBJ2-3; perhaps TRBD1 as D (5 bases). V shed 7 bases and J shed 3 bases, with 5 bases lying between them. The CDR3 contains 10 residues. Germline V gene data show CDR1 as GTSNPN and CDR2 as SVGIG (reference sequence). The variable domain in full, with the rest retrieved from reference TRBV30 and TRBJ2-3, is SQTIHQWPATLVQPVGSPLSLECTVEGTSNPNLYWYRQAAGRGLQLLFYSVGIGQISSEVPQNLSASRPQDRQFILSSKKLLLSDSGFYLCASGTDTQYFGPGTRLTVL.

The rearrangement joins TRBV18 to TRBJ1-1; unclear D gene. The CDR3 covers 13 residues. V was trimmed by 3 bases and J by 8 bases, leaving 13 bases between them. Germline CDR1 and CDR2: KGHSH and LQKENI. The CDR3 sequence is CASSPLPGGEAFF. In DNA, the CDR3 is TGTGCCAGCTCACCGTTACCAGGAGGCGAAGCTTTCTTT.

The chain couples TRBV6-5 to TRBJ1-5; a weak D match, TRBD1 (6 bases). This CDR3 comprises 13 residues. Trimming left V 8 bases short and J 5 bases short, with 13 bases between. CDR1 MNHEY and CDR2 SVGAGI come from the germline V gene. Here the CDR3 reads CASGGGLDQPQHF. The CDR3 region has the DNA TGTGCCAGCGGGGGGGGGCTGGATCAGCCCCAGCATTTT.

The gene calls are TRBV19 and TRBJ2-2, with D possibly being TRBD1 (5 bases). CDR1 LNHDA and CDR2 SQIVND come from the germline V gene (reference sequence). The CDR3 runs 15 residues. Between the trimmed V and J ends, which lost 4 bases and 1 base, there was a span of 10 bases. The CDR3 loop reads CASSRGQENTGELFF. The CDR3 bases are TGTGCCAGTAGTAGAGGACAAGAGAACACCGGGGAGCTGTTTTTT.

The rearrangement uses TRBV27 and TRBJ2-2; TRBD2 is a possible D gene (6 bases). Looked up from germline, CDR1 is MNHEY and CDR2 is SMNVEV (reference sequence). Trimming stripped 6 bases from V and 8 bases from J, with 19 bases between. The CDR3 totals 15 residues. The CDR3 region has the DNA TGTGCCAGCAGCTCTCGGGACTCATTCTTGGGGGAGCTGTTTTTT. Its protein product is CASSSRDSFLGELFF.

The chain links TRBV29-1 to TRBJ2-3; D remains unclear. This CDR3 spans 12 amino acids. V was pared by 4 bases and J by 2 bases, with 7 bases between. Germline assignment: CDR1 SQVTM and CDR2 ANQGSEA. The DNA for the CDR3 is TGCAGCGTTGGACCGAACACAGATACGCAGTATTTT. As protein: CSVGPNTDTQYF.

The rearrangement links TRBV7-2 to TRBJ1-4; D remains ambiguous. V was clipped by 4 bases and J by 0 bases, with 9 bases between them. Germline V lookup: CDR1 SGHTA, CDR2 FQGNSA. The CDR3 sequence is 15 residues long. The chain's CDR3 is CASSSRHTTNEKLFF. In nucleotides, the CDR3 is TGTGCCAGCAGCTCCCGTCATACAACTAATGAAAAACTGTTTTTT. Variable domain in full (rest from reference TRBV7-2 and TRBJ1-4): GAGVSQSPSNKVTEKGKDVELRCDPISGHTALYWYRQSLGQGLEFLIYFQGNSAPDKSGLPSDRFSAERTGGSVSTLTIQRTQQEDSAVYLCASSSRHTTNEKLFFGSGTQLSVL.

The V gene is TRBV7-8, the J gene TRBJ2-3; 8 bases fit TRBD2. V was clipped by 3 bases and J by 3 bases; unmatched bases: 5. Germline CDR1 and CDR2: SGHVS and FQNEAQ. This CDR3 is built from 15 residues. In DNA form, the CDR3 reads TGTGCCAGCAGCTTCCGGGGGGGCCGGACAGATACGCAGTATTTT. This codes for CASSFRGGRTDTQYF.

This clone has a handful of counts. The V and J genes are TRBV7-2 and TRBJ1-5, with D tentatively TRBD1 (5 bases). The CDR3 spans 13 residues. V lost 5 bases and J lost 5, with 10 bases in between. CDR1 is SGHTA and CDR2 is FQGNSA in the germline V gene. Here the CDR3 reads CASSKGSYQPQHF. Written as DNA, the CDR3 is TGTGCCAGCAGCAAGGGGTCCTATCAGCCCCAGCATTTT.

The gene calls are TRBV27 and TRBJ2-3; possibly TRBD2 for D (5 bases). V shed 8 bases and J shed 1 base, with 13 bases lying between them. Germline V gene lookup returns CDR1 MNHEY and CDR2 SMNVEV (reference sequence). CDR3 size: 14 residues. This chain's CDR3 is CASGELGRTDTQYF. CDR3 coding DNA: TGTGCCAGCGGGGAACTAGGTCGCACAGATACGCAGTATTTT.

The V call is TRBV30, the J call TRBJ2-2, with 12 bases identical to TRBD1. CDR3 size: 16 residues. The V and J ends lost 4 bases and 7 bases, in that order; junction bases with no gene match: 10. CDR1 and CDR2 (germline): GTSNPN, SVGIG (reference sequence). The CDR3 DNA is TGTGCCTGGAACCCCGGGACAGGGGGCGTCGGCGGGGAGCTGTTTTTT. Encoded protein: CAWNPGTGGVGGELFF.

V and J are TRBV7-3 and TRBJ2-7; D possibly corresponds to TRBD2 (6 bases). V was cut by 8 bases and J by 3 bases, with 14 bases left in between. From germline, CDR1 is SGHTA and CDR2 FQGTGA. The CDR3 has 13 residues. CDR3 protein: CASRGGVSYEQYF. As DNA, the CDR3 is TGTGCCAGCCGTGGAGGGGTCAGCTACGAGCAGTACTTC.